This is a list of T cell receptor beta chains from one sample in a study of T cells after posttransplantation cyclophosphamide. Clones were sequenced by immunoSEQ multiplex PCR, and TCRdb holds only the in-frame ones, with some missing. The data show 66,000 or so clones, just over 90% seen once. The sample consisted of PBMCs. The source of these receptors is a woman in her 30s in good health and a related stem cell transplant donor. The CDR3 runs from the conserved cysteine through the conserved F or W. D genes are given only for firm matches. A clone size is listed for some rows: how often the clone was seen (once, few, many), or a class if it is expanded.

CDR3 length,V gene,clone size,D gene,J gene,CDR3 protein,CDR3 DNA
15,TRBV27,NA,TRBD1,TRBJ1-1,CASSLGTGIGTEAFF,TGTGCCAGCAGTTTAGGGACAGGGATAGGTACTGAAGCTTTCTTT
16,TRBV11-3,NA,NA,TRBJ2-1,CASSLGLRGGRNEQFF,TGTGCCAGCAGCTTAGGATTGAGGGGGGGCCGCAATGAGCAGTTCTTC
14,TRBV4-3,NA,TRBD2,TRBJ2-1,CASSQGLGGGEQFF,TGCGCCAGCAGCCAGGGACTAGGAGGGGGTGAGCAGTTCTTC
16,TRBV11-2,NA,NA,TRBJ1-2,CASSLEAGLRSYGYTF,TGTGCCAGCAGCTTAGAGGCAGGCCTGAGAAGCTATGGCTACACCTTC
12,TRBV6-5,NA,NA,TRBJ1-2,CATERANYGYTF,TGTGCCACTGAGAGAGCTAACTATGGCTACACCTTC
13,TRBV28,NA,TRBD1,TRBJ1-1,CASSPGGRTEAFF,TGTGCCAGCAGTCCAGGGGGTAGGACTGAAGCTTTCTTT
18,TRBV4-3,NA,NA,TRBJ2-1,CASSQEGPGMASYNEQFF,TGCGCCAGCAGCCAAGAGGGGCCGGGGATGGCCTCCTACAATGAGCAGTTCTTC
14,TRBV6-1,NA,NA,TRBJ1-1,CASSTGQSNTEAFF,TGTGCCAGCAGTACTGGACAGTCGAACACTGAAGCTTTCTTT
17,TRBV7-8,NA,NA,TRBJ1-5,CASSWEQGWSSNQPQHF,TGTGCCAGCAGCTGGGAACAGGGTTGGAGTAGCAATCAGCCCCAGCATTTT
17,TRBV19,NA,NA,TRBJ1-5,CASSIDRPGFDNQPQHF,TGTGCCAGTAGTATAGATCGACCGGGGTTCGACAATCAGCCCCAGCATTTT
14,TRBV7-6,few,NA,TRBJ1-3,CASSSYWRRNTIYF,TGTGCCAGCAGCTCATATTGGAGACGAAACACCATATATTTT